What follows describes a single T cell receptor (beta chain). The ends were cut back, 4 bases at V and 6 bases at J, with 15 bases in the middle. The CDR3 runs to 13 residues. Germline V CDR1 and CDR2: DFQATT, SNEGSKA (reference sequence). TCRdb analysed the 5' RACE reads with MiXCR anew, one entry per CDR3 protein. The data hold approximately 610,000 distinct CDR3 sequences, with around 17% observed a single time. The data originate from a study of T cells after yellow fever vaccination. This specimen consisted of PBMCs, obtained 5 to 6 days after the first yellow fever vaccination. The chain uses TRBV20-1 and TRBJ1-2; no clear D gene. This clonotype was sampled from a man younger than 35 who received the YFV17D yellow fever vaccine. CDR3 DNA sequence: TGCAGTGCTACCCGGGTGGGAGGCAATGGCTACACCTTC. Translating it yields CSATRVGGNGYTF.